The 20 T cell receptor beta chains reported below all come from one sample, sequenced in a study of T cells after posttransplantation cyclophosphamide. Clones were read by immunoSEQ multiplex PCR, and TCRdb kept only the in-frame ones, dropping some. Of under 40,000 clones listed, roughly nine tenths are singletons. Cells defined as naive were viable CD3+CD4+ or CD3+CD8+ and CCR7+CD45RA+CD45RO-CD95-CD27+CD28+. Sequenced material: naive CD4+ T cells sorted from blood. The source of these receptors is a young man in good health and a related stem cell transplant donor.

This chain connects TRBV28 to TRBJ1-1; the D is unclear. The CDR3 length is 13 residues. Germline V CDR1 and CDR2: MDHEN, SYDVKM. With 2 bases removed from V and 3 bases from J, the gap between germline ends came to 7 bases. CDR3 amino acids: CASSLIGDTEAFF. The CDR3 DNA is TGTGCCAGCAGTTTAATCGGGGACACTGAAGCTTTCTTT.

CDR3 protein: CASSSGQTGSYEQYF. The CDR3 nucleotides read TGTGCCAGCAGCTCCGGACAGACAGGGTCCTACGAGCAGTACTTC. The chain recombines TRBV5-4 with TRBJ2-7; 7 nucleotides align to TRBD1. CDR3 length: 15 amino acids. The V gene's germline CDR1 is SGHNT and CDR2 YYREEE (reference sequence). The junction had 7 bases not matched to a gene; V was cut back by 3 bases and J by 1 base.

This clone turned up a few times. The genes are TRBV19 and TRBJ1-1; D uncertain. The CDR3 is 12 amino acids. Trimming shortened V by 8 bases and J by 0 bases, and 7 bases separated the two germline ends. In germline, CDR1 is LNHDA, CDR2 SQIVND (reference sequence). CDR3 nucleotides: TGTGCCAGTCTTAACATGAACACTGAAGCTTTCTTT. Its translation: CASLNMNTEAFF.

This sequence joins TRBV19 and TRBJ1-1; 8 bases are a match to TRBD1. Germline V gene data show CDR1 as LNHDA and CDR2 as SQIVND (reference sequence). There are 15 residues in the CDR3. The ends lost 8 bases at V and 4 bases at J; junction bases unmatched: 12. CDR3 nucleotide sequence: TGTGCCAGTCGAAGCGGACAGGGTAGGAGCACTGAAGCTTTCTTT. As protein: CASRSGQGRSTEAFF.

This clone is a singleton in its sample. V is TRBV7-2 and J is TRBJ2-3, with D perhaps TRBD2 (5 bases). Per the germline V gene, CDR1 is SGHTA and CDR2 is FQGNSA. The CDR3 has 13 residues. V was cut by 5 bases and J by 1 base, with 7 bases left in between. The CDR3 sequence: CASSLSGTDTQYF. Here the CDR3 DNA reads TGTGCCAGCAGCCTTAGCGGCACAGATACGCAGTATTTT.

The chain links TRBV5-4 to TRBJ1-3; 7 nucleotides match TRBD1. V was clipped by 0 bases and J by 7 bases; unmatched bases: 7. CDR1 and CDR2 (germline): SGHNT, YYREEE (reference sequence). The length of the CDR3 is 15 residues. CDR3 amino acids: CASSLGPTGLNTIYF. The CDR3 DNA reads TGTGCCAGCAGCTTGGGACCGACAGGGTTGAACACCATATATTTT. Full variable domain (remainder filled in from reference TRBV5-4 and TRBJ1-3): ETGVTQSPTHLIKTRGQQVTLRCSSQSGHNTVSWYQQALGQGPQFIFQYYREEENGRGNFPPRFSGLQFPNYSSELNVNALELDDSALYLCASSLGPTGLNTIYFGEGSWLTVV.

The chain couples TRBV19 to TRBJ2-2; 8 nucleotides match TRBD2. V lost 4 bases, J lost 6 bases, and 10 bases stayed unmatched. CDR3 size: 16 residues. CDR1 is LNHDA, CDR2 SQIVND, per germline (reference sequence). CDR3 residues: CASSSPGTSGAGELFF. CDR3 DNA sequence: TGTGCCAGTAGTAGCCCCGGGACTAGTGGGGCCGGGGAGCTGTTTTTT.

This clone was detected only once. The CDR3 here is CASRYGRADTQYF. In DNA form, the CDR3 reads TGTGCCAGCAGGTATGGGCGGGCAGATACGCAGTATTTT. The chain uses TRBV6-1 and TRBJ2-3, with D perhaps matching TRBD2 (5 bases). Trimming pared 6 bases from V and 4 bases from J, leaving 11 bases between. The CDR3 totals 13 residues. Germline V gene data show CDR1 as MNHNS and CDR2 as SASEGT.

The rearrangement links TRBV19 to TRBJ1-2; the D gene is possibly TRBD1 (6 bases). Trimming pared 8 bases from V and 7 bases from J, leaving 20 bases between. Germline V gene data show CDR1 as LNHDA and CDR2 as SQIVND (reference sequence). The CDR3 is 14 amino acids. CDR3 in amino acids: CASLRPGELVGYTF. In DNA, the CDR3 is TGTGCCAGTTTGCGCCCAGGGGAACTTGTTGGCTACACCTTC.

The count of this clone is one. The V call is TRBV5-1, the J call TRBJ2-7; TRBD2 aligns across 13 bases. The CDR3 contains 16 residues. Germline V lookup: CDR1 SGHRS, CDR2 YFSETQ. V lost 3 bases, J lost 6 bases, and 9 bases stayed unmatched. CDR3 protein: CASSWGTSGDIFEQYF. CDR3 nucleotides: TGCGCCAGCAGCTGGGGGACTAGCGGGGATATTTTCGAGCAGTACTTC.

This CDR3 reads CASRLDPGGNSPLHF. CDR3 coding DNA: TGTGCCAGCAGATTAGACCCGGGGGGTAATTCACCCCTCCACTTT. The V and J genes are TRBV5-4 and TRBJ1-6; D is perhaps TRBD1 (5 bases). The CDR3 runs to 15 residues. In germline, CDR1 is SGHNT, CDR2 YYREEE (reference sequence). V was trimmed by 5 bases and J by 6 bases, leaving 15 bases between them.

The genes are TRBV29-1 and TRBJ2-5, with a possible D match to TRBD1 (5 bases). V was clipped by 7 bases and J by 5 bases, with 11 bases between them. The CDR3 runs to 11 residues. Germline values: CDR1 SQVTM, CDR2 ANQGSEA. The CDR3 spells CSDSTAETQYF. In DNA, the CDR3 is TGCAGCGATTCGACAGCCGAGACCCAGTACTTC.

V and J are TRBV19 and TRBJ2-1; tentative D call: TRBD2 (7 bases). The V gene lost 7 bases and the J gene lost 5 bases, with 21 bases spanning the gap. The CDR3 sequence is 16 residues long. Looked up from germline, CDR1 is LNHDA and CDR2 is SQIVND (reference sequence). The CDR3 region is CASTFRARGGNNEQFF. DNA for the CDR3: TGTGCCAGTACCTTCCGGGCGAGGGGGGGAAACAATGAGCAGTTCTTC.

The chain combines TRBV9 with TRBJ1-2; D might be TRBD1 (6 bases). The CDR3 is 12 residues long. Germline loops: CDR1 SGDLS, CDR2 YYNGEE. V dropped 4 bases and J dropped 8 bases, with 12 bases sitting between them. The CDR3 DNA follows: TGTGCCAGCAGCCCTACAGGGATCGGCTACACCTTC. Encoded protein: CASSPTGIGYTF.

The chain's CDR3 is CASSSSGGAGYEQYF. Written as DNA, the CDR3 is TGTGCCAGCAGCTCCTCCGGGGGGGCGGGATACGAGCAGTACTTC. The rearrangement uses TRBV11-2 and TRBJ2-7; the match to TRBD2 covers 8 bases. After removal of 4 bases from V and 4 bases from J, the junction contained 9 bases not matched to a gene. Germline V gives CDR1 SGHAT, CDR2 FQNNGV. The CDR3 length is 15 residues.

V is TRBV5-4 and J is TRBJ2-2; possibly TRBD2 for D (5 bases). The germline V gene encodes CDR1 SGHNT and CDR2 YYREEE (reference sequence). The CDR3 loop spans 15 amino acids. With 4 bases removed from V and 0 bases from J, the gap between germline ends came to 10 bases. CDR3 in DNA: TGTGCCAGCAGCGCCGGACTGGCGAACACCGGGGAGCTGTTTTTT. This encodes CASSAGLANTGELFF.

This chain links TRBV5-4 with TRBJ2-1; D unresolved. The CDR3 length is 14 residues. V was cut by 0 bases and J by 4 bases, with 8 bases left in between. The germline gives CDR1 SGHNT, CDR2 YYREEE (reference sequence). Here the CDR3 DNA reads TGTGCCAGCAGCTTGGCAGTCAGTTACAATGAGCAGTTCTTC. It translates to CASSLAVSYNEQFF. Looking up the rest from reference TRBV5-4 and TRBJ2-1 gives the full variable domain: ETGVTQSPTHLIKTRGQQVTLRCSSQSGHNTVSWYQQALGQGPQFIFQYYREEENGRGNFPPRFSGLQFPNYSSELNVNALELDDSALYLCASSLAVSYNEQFFGPGTRLTVL.

The J gene is TRBJ2-2, the V gene TRBV27, with D possibly TRBD1 on 6 matching bases. V dropped 4 bases and J dropped 8 bases, with 17 bases sitting between them. Germline CDR1 is MNHEY and CDR2 is SMNVEV (reference sequence). This CDR3 is 15 amino acids long. CDR3 loop: CASSSKTGPPGELFF. CDR3 sequence (DNA): TGTGCCAGCAGTTCGAAGACAGGCCCTCCGGGGGAGCTGTTTTTT.

This chain links TRBV27 with TRBJ2-7; 7 bases line up with TRBD1. CDR1 is MNHEY, CDR2 SMNVEV, per germline (reference sequence). V gave up 0 bases and J gave up 2 bases; unmatched junction bases: 4. The CDR3 has 15 residues. CDR3 sequence: CASSLSGQWTYEQYF. The CDR3 DNA follows: TGTGCCAGCAGTTTATCGGGACAGTGGACCTACGAGCAGTACTTC.

The chain is built from TRBV7-2 and TRBJ2-3; TRBD2 aligns across 8 bases. The V gene end was trimmed by 1 base and the J gene end by 3 bases; junction bases not matched to a gene: 6. There are 16 residues in the CDR3. CDR1 is SGHTA, CDR2 FQGNSA, per germline. Here the CDR3 reads CASSLGRGGGTDTQYF. The CDR3 nucleotides read TGTGCCAGCAGCTTAGGACGGGGGGGAGGGACAGATACGCAGTATTTT.